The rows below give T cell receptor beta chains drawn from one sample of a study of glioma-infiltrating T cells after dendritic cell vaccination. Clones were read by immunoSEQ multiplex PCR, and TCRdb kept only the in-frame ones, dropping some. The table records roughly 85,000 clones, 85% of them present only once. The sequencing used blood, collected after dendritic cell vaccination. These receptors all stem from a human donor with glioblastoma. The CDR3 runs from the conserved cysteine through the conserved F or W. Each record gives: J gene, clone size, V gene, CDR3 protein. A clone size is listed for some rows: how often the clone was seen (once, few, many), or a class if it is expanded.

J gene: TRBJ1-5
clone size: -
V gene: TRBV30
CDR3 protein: CAWRGGGTNQPQHF

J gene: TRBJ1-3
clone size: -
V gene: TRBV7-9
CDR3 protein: CASSYGQGAGNTIYF

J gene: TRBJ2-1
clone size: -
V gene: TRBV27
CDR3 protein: CASSSRQVTDNEQFF

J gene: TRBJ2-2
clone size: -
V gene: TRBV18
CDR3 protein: CASSPEASAGELFF

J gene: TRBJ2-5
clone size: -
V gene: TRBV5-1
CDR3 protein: CASSLGLAGLQETQYF

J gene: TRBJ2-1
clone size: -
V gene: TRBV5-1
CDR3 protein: CASSLTSGSLISEQFF

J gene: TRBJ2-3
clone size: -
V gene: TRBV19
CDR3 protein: CASSGAGGSGDTQYF

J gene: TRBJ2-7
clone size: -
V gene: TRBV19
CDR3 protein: CASSPRRQGGVSNEQYF

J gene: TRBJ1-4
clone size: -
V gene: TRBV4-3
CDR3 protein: CASSQHRGQNEKLFF

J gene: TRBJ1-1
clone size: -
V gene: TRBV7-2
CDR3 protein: CASSLGQGMNTEAFF

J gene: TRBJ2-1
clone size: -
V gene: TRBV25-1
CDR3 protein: CASSPIQAGANNEQFF

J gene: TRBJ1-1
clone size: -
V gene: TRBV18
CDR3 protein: CASSPNFGQGAYTEAFF

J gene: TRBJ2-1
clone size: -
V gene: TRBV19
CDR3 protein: CASSLGVGPNEQFF

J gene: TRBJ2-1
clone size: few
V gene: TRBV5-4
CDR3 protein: CASSLGSGSSYNEQFF

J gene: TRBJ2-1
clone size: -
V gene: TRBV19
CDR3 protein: CASRGPSEQFF

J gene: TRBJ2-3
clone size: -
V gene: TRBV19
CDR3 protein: CASREGGMDTQYF

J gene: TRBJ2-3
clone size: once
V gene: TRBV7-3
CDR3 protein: CASSPEVGWERDTQYF

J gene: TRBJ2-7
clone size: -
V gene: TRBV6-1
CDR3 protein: CASTGTSSYEQYF

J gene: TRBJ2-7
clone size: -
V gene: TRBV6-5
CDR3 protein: CASSSGLAGGVYEQYF

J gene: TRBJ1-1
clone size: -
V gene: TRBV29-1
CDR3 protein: CSATGQRNTEAFF

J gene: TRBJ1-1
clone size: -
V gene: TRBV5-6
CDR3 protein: CASSTRQGALSTEAFF

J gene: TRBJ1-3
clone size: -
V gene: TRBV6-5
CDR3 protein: CASSRTASGNTIYF

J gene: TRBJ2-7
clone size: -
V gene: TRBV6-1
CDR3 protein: CASRRYIGLYEQYF

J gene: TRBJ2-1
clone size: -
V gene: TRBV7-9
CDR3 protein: CASSFGGGVDEQFF

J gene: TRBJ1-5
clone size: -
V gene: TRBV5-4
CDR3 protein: CASSFSGEQPQHF

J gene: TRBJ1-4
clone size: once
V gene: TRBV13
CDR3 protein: CASRRQGGNEKLFF

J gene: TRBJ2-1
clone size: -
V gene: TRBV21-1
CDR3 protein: CASSKRRTGGRYNEQFF

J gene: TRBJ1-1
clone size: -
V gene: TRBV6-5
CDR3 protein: CATRFTVNTEAFF

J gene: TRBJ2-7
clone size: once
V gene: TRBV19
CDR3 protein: CASSIYVASSSYEQYF

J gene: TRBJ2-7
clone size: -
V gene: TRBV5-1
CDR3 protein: CASSFGVSYEQYF

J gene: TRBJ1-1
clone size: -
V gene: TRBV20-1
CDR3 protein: CSVKGQGRAFF

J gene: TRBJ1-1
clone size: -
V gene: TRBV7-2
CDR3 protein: CASSPTGNEITEAFF

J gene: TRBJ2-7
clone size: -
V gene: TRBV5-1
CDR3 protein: CASSLGQGMDEQYF

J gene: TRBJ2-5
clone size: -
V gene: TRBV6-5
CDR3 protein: CASSPGQGEAQYF

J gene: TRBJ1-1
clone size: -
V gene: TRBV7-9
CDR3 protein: CASSLPVGNTEAFF

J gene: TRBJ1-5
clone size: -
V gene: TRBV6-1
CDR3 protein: CASREILVFNQPQHF

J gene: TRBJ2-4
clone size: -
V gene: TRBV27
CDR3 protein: CASSPRQGARAKNIQYF